The clone carrying this TCR beta chain was seen many times. Its antigen is currently unknown. The record originates from a study of early T cells in non-severe SARS-CoV-2 infection. The overall study: Bulk RNA taken from unsorted whole blood was sequenced, leaving chains unpaired. The study, taken as a whole, reports: VDJdb matches were skewed toward anti-spike CD8 T cell responses.

The germline V gene encodes CDR1 SGDLS and CDR2 YYNGEE. Trimming shortened V by 0 bases and J by 11 bases, and 14 bases separated the two germline ends. This CDR3 is 13 amino acids long. Tagging with unique molecular identifiers was applied to individual cDNA molecules. In TCRdb, the 5' RACE reads were re-called with MiXCR into one record per CDR3 protein. The table lists about 50,000 distinct CDR3 sequences, 6.2% of them singletons. The source is an adult who was a healthcare worker with PCR-confirmed SARS-CoV-2 infection or an uninfected control (not recorded which). Sequencing was performed on whole blood, taken at baseline. V gene TRBV9 combines with J gene TRBJ1-1; tentative D call: TRBD1 (5 bases). The CDR3 loop reads CASSVDGTSRAFF. The DNA for the CDR3 is TGTGCCAGCAGCGTAGATGGGACTAGTAGGGCTTTCTTT.